This TCR beta chain was recorded in a study of T cell clusters in autoimmune cytopenias. From germline, CDR1 is MNHEY and CDR2 SVGEGT. The CDR3 length is 15 residues. TRB was amplified from 250 ng of peripheral blood genomic DNA per sample. One tube held mixed TRB-A and TRB-B primer pools for touch-down PCR. TCRdb reprocessed the multiplex PCR reads and reports one entry per CDR3 protein, with no DNA. Found here are under 13,000 distinct CDR3 sequences; the top ten clones hold around 33%. This same sample was also part of a study on T cell repertoires in aging, cancer and after chemotherapy. That report notes: The repertoire data cannot show anything about immunological memory following chemotherapy.

This rearrangement joins TRBV6-2 or TRBV6-3 to TRBJ2-1; TCRdb's D call, TRBD2, is unchecked because there is no DNA. The source material was peripheral blood. The TCR originated in a human donor in good health. CDR3 in amino acids: CASTFSGMSYNEQFF.